Below, 26 T cell receptor beta chains from the same sample are listed, as sequenced in a study of shared clonotypes between healthy human individuals. Clones were sequenced by immunoSEQ multiplex PCR, and TCRdb holds only the in-frame ones, with some missing. Of about 2.2 million clones listed, about 94% are singletons. The naive CD8 population came from CD45RO-negative cells selected for CCR7, without terminally differentiated effector memory CD45RA+ cells. The sequenced material came from naive CD8+ T cells from PBMCs. These receptors all stem from a man between 18 and 29 years old in good health. Some clones in this sample may be carry-over from other donors' samples.

The chain links TRBV28 to TRBJ1-4; D gene ambiguous. The germline V gene has CDR1 MDHEN and CDR2 SYDVKM. Trimming stripped 4 bases from V and 8 bases from J, with 11 bases between. The CDR3 has 13 amino acids. This CDR3 reads CASSSPQREKLFF. Here the CDR3 DNA reads TGTGCCAGCAGTTCCCCGCAGCGGGAAAAACTGTTTTTT.

This clone was detected only once. The genes are TRBV11-2 and TRBJ2-1; TRBD2 matches at 11 bases. Trimming at V came to 5 bases and at J to 5 bases, leaving 11 bases not matched to a gene. This CDR3 has 17 amino acids. Germline CDR1 reads SGHAT; CDR2 reads FQNNGV. The DNA of the CDR3 is TGTGCCAGCAGCCCCTCGGGGGGTAGCGGGAGGGACAATGAGCAGTTCTTC. This codes for CASSPSGGSGRDNEQFF.

V usage is TRBV15 and J usage is TRBJ2-2; D remains ambiguous. Germline V CDR1 and CDR2: LNHNV, YYDKDF (reference sequence). The CDR3 is made up of 13 amino acids. Trimming left V 6 bases short and J 3 bases short, with 8 bases between. The chain's CDR3 is CATSGWDTGELFF. The CDR3 coding sequence is TGTGCCACCAGTGGGTGGGACACCGGGGAGCTGTTTTTT.

Concerning this clone: The sample contains more than one DNA sequence encoding this CDR3. V gene TRBV11-2 combines with J gene TRBJ2-2, with unresolved D. The CDR3 is 13 amino acids. Germline V CDR1 and CDR2: SGHAT, FQNNGV. V was pared by 1 base and J by 5 bases, with 5 bases between. CDR3 sequence: CASSLGGTGELFF. In nucleotides, the CDR3 is TGTGCCAGCAGCTTAGGGGGAACCGGGGAGCTGTTTTTT.

This clone has just a few counts. The chain's CDR3 is CAWSVQGTGKLQPQHF. The DNA of the CDR3 is TGTGCCTGGAGTGTACAAGGGACAGGGAAGTTGCAGCCCCAGCATTTT. V usage is TRBV30 and J usage is TRBJ1-5, with 9 bases fitting TRBD1. The junction had 10 bases not matched to a gene; V was cut back by 0 bases and J by 7 bases. Looked up from germline, CDR1 is GTSNPN and CDR2 is SVGIG (reference sequence). This CDR3 spans 16 amino acids.

This chain links TRBV6-5 with TRBJ2-1, with 14 bases fitting TRBD2. J was trimmed by 5 bases and V by 4 bases; bases with no gene match: 4. Germline V gives CDR1 MNHEY, CDR2 SVGAGI. This CDR3 spans 16 amino acids. CDR3 sequence: CASSLGLAGVNNEQFF. As DNA, the CDR3 is TGTGCCAGCAGTTTGGGACTAGCGGGAGTAAACAATGAGCAGTTCTTC.

The chain combines TRBV5-1 with TRBJ2-1; the match to TRBD1 covers 8 bases. The CDR3 runs to 14 residues. Trimming cost V 0 bases and J 9 bases; bases outside gene matches: 5. Germline values: CDR1 SGHRS, CDR2 YFSETQ. The CDR3 nucleotides are TGCGCCAGCAGCTTGGGCGACAGGGGCAGTGAGCAGTTCTTC. Protein sequence: CASSLGDRGSEQFF.

The gene calls are TRBV28 and TRBJ2-1; D possibly corresponds to TRBD2 (5 bases). Germline CDR1 reads MDHEN; CDR2 reads SYDVKM. CDR3 length: 15 residues. The V end lost 5 bases, the J end lost 2 bases, and 13 bases lay between the germline ends. The CDR3 bases are TGTGCCAGCAGTCCTACTAGTCTCCCCTACAATGAGCAGTTCTTC. Translated, it gives CASSPTSLPYNEQFF.

The V call is TRBV19, the J call TRBJ2-2; 11 positions agree with TRBD2. This CDR3 spans 15 amino acids. V gave up 6 bases and J gave up 8 bases; unmatched junction bases: 8. The V gene's germline CDR1 is LNHDA and CDR2 SQIVND (reference sequence). In DNA, the CDR3 is TGTGCCAGTAGCGGGACTAGCGGCTTCTGGGGGGAGCTGTTTTTT. Translation gives CASSGTSGFWGELFF.

The chain is built from TRBV29-1 and TRBJ2-1; D is undetermined. Trimming cost V 4 bases and J 4 bases, with 8 bases left between them. CDR1 and CDR2 from the germline V gene are SQVTM and ANQGSEA. This CDR3 region has 12 residues. For the CDR3, the DNA is TGCAGCGTTGGGGCACCTTACAATGAGCAGTTCTTC. This codes for CSVGAPYNEQFF.

The chain links TRBV7-9 to TRBJ1-2; D is uncertain. The CDR3 runs to 11 residues. Trimming pared 8 bases from V and 7 bases from J, leaving 11 bases between. Germline V gene lookup returns CDR1 SEHNR and CDR2 FQNEAQ (reference sequence). CDR3 in amino acids: CASRPGLGYTF. In DNA, the CDR3 is TGTGCCAGCCGGCCTGGTCTTGGCTACACCTTC.

In the case of this clone: Other DNA sequences within the sample encode an identical CDR3. The rearrangement joins TRBV4-1 to TRBJ2-1; 8 bases map to TRBD2. J lost 0 bases, V lost 1 base, and 2 bases had no gene match. Germline V lookup: CDR1 MGHRA, CDR2 YSYEKL. This CDR3 comprises 16 residues. CDR3 protein: CASSQGSGSSYNEQFF. The CDR3 DNA sequence: TGCGCCAGCAGCCAAGGAAGCGGGAGCTCCTACAATGAGCAGTTCTTC.

This clone was seen a few times. The rearrangement uses TRBV11-1 and TRBJ1-1; 7 nucleotides match TRBD1. This CDR3 comprises 14 residues. Trimming cost V 4 bases and J 5 bases; bases outside gene matches: 7. Germline V gene sequence: CDR1 SGHAT, CDR2 FQDESV (reference sequence). For the CDR3, the DNA is TGTGCCAGCAGCTGGCAGGAGGGGGCGACTGAAGCTTTCTTT. This codes for CASSWQEGATEAFF.

This chain uses TRBV9 with TRBJ2-7; 11 nucleotides agree with TRBD2. This CDR3 contains 16 residues. Germline V gives CDR1 SGDLS, CDR2 YYNGEE. V trimming: 4 bases; J trimming: 0 bases; junction bases outside the gene matches: 6. The CDR3 DNA reads as TGTGCCAGCAGCCCAATGGGGACTAGCGGCTCCTACGAGCAGTACTTC. It yields the protein CASSPMGTSGSYEQYF.

J is TRBJ2-3 and V is TRBV28; D unclear. The ends were cut back, 1 base at V and 6 bases at J, with 8 bases in the middle. CDR3 size: 13 residues. Germline V gene lookup returns CDR1 MDHEN and CDR2 SYDVKM. The CDR3 nucleotides read TGTGCCAGCAGTTTATCCGGTTGGGATACGCAGTATTTT. Its protein is CASSLSGWDTQYF.

The CDR3 spells CASSLRTPSYEQYF. The CDR3 region has the DNA TGTGCCAGCAGCCTAAGGACTCCCTCCTACGAGCAGTACTTC. This chain joins TRBV7-6 and TRBJ2-7; a possible D gene is TRBD2 (5 bases). This CDR3 has 14 residues. The V end lost 5 bases, the J end lost 0 bases, and 11 bases lay between the germline ends. The germline V gene has CDR1 SGHVS and CDR2 FNYEAQ.

The chain joins TRBV28 to TRBJ2-7; perhaps TRBD1 as D (6 bases). V shed 6 bases and J shed 5 bases, with 17 bases lying between them. Germline CDR1 and CDR2: MDHEN and SYDVKM. The CDR3 extends over 14 amino acids. CDR3 region: CASREPGAADEQYF. The CDR3 nucleotides are TGTGCCAGCAGGGAACCAGGGGCCGCTGACGAGCAGTACTTC.

For this clone: Other nucleotide sequences from this sample produce the same CDR3. The chain is built from TRBV28 and TRBJ2-1; 14 bases agree with TRBD2. The V gene's germline CDR1 is MDHEN and CDR2 SYDVKM. This CDR3 contains 15 residues. J gave up 9 bases and V 4 bases, and 5 bases lay outside the gene matches. The CDR3 region is CASSSGLAGVGEQFF. CDR3 in DNA: TGTGCCAGCAGTTCGGGACTAGCGGGAGTCGGTGAGCAGTTCTTC.

This rearrangement joins TRBV19 to TRBJ2-7; the match to TRBD1 covers 7 bases. J gave up 2 bases and V 5 bases, and 6 bases lay outside the gene matches. This CDR3 is built from 14 residues. The V gene's germline CDR1 is LNHDA and CDR2 SQIVND (reference sequence). The CDR3 spells CASSFSDRAYEQYF. DNA of the CDR3: TGTGCCAGTAGTTTTTCAGACAGGGCCTACGAGCAGTACTTC.

The gene calls are TRBV27 and TRBJ2-1; maybe TRBD1 (5 bases). V lost 5 bases to trimming and J lost 2 bases, with 13 bases between them. This CDR3 region has 15 residues. The V gene's germline CDR1 is MNHEY and CDR2 SMNVEV (reference sequence). CDR3 sequence (DNA): TGTGCCAGCAGTAAGGGGCCGCACACCTACAATGAGCAGTTCTTC. It encodes CASSKGPHTYNEQFF.

The V and J genes are TRBV29-1 and TRBJ2-3, with TRBD2 identical over 13 bases. In germline, CDR1 is SQVTM, CDR2 ANQGSEA. The CDR3 covers 15 residues. V shed 3 bases, J shed 7 bases, and the junction held 7 bases outside the gene matches. The DNA of the CDR3 is TGCAGCGTTGAGAGGACTAGCGGGAGCCCGCATACGCAGTATTTT. Translation gives CSVERTSGSPHTQYF.

The chain combines TRBV2 with TRBJ2-3; D is ambiguous. Trimming removed 9 bases at V and 0 bases at J, with 16 bases between. This CDR3 comprises 15 residues. The V gene's germline CDR1 is SNHLY and CDR2 FYNNEI. The CDR3 DNA reads TGTGCCAGTTTTTCTATGCGTTCTAGCACAGATACGCAGTATTTT. Protein: CASFSMRSSTDTQYF.

The chain carries TRBV25-1 and TRBJ2-1; TRBD2 aligns across 7 bases. This CDR3 is built from 16 residues. In germline, CDR1 is MGHDK, CDR2 SYGVNS. Germline trimming cut 3 bases from V and 2 bases from J; bases unmatched to any gene: 7. The CDR3 DNA follows: TGTGCCAGCAGTGAGGTAACTAGCGTTGCCTACAATGAGCAGTTCTTC. It codes for CASSEVTSVAYNEQFF.

V gene TRBV2 combines with J gene TRBJ2-7; no clear D gene. Germline V gives CDR1 SNHLY, CDR2 FYNNEI. The length of the CDR3 is 13 residues. V was trimmed by 1 base and J by 3 bases, leaving 7 bases between them. The CDR3 DNA sequence: TGTGCCAGCAGTGAAGTGGCGGTCTACGAGCAGTACTTC. Residues: CASSEVAVYEQYF. Based on the CDR3 plus reference TRBV2 and TRBJ2-7, the full variable domain is EPEVTQTPSHQVTQMGQEVILRCVPISNHLYFYWYRQILGQKVEFLVSFYNNEISEKSEIFDDQFSVERPDGSNFTLKIRSTKLEDSAMYFCASSEVAVYEQYFGPGTRLTVT.

This clone has just one count. The rearrangement links TRBV28 to TRBJ1-2; 8 nucleotides align to TRBD1. The CDR3 loop spans 13 amino acids. J lost 8 bases, V lost 2 bases, and 4 bases had no gene match. Germline values: CDR1 MDHEN, CDR2 SYDVKM. CDR3 sequence (DNA): TGTGCCAGCAGTTTAGCACAGGGGGACGGCTACACCTTC. It is translated as CASSLAQGDGYTF.

On this clone: Other nucleotide sequences in the sample specify the same CDR3. This chain uses TRBV9 with TRBJ2-3; 9 nucleotides align to TRBD1. With 2 bases clipped from V and 2 bases from J, the junction kept 3 bases outside the gene matches. Per the germline V gene, CDR1 is SGDLS and CDR2 is YYNGEE. This CDR3 is 15 amino acids long. The CDR3 is CASSVGQGTTDTQYF. The DNA for the CDR3 is TGTGCCAGCAGCGTTGGACAGGGGACCACAGATACGCAGTATTTT. The entire variable domain, with the rest obtained from reference TRBV9 and TRBJ2-3, is as follows: DSGVTQTPKHLITATGQRVTLRCSPRSGDLSVYWYQQSLDQGLQFLIQYYNGEERAKGNILERFSAQQFPDLHSELNLSSLELGDSALYFCASSVGQGTTDTQYFGPGTRLTVL.